This TCR beta chain was sequenced during a study of blood T cell repertoires in COVID-19. About the research overall: The study drew acute and convalescent COVID-19 samples from the United States, Italy and Spain. In each case, the material was cDNA or gDNA derived from T cells, B-cell-depleted T cells, or PBMCs.

Followed longitudinally, the Seattle patients had been enrolled during active infection. V was clipped by 2 bases and J by 10 bases, with 3 bases between them. The CDR3 consists of 10 residues. Germline lookup yields CDR1 SGHAT and CDR2 FQNNGV. Original handling: How many nucleated cells were present was estimated from reference gene primer amplification. Clones were read by immunoSEQ multiplex PCR, and TCRdb kept only the in-frame ones, dropping some. From that table come the V and J calls and clone size; the DNA was used to work out D and trimming. The table records fewer than 250,000 clones, around 90% of them present only once.

The sample comprised peripheral blood. The chain uses TRBV11-2 and TRBJ2-1; D call uncertain. The TCR was taken from a young man with COVID-19, enrolled during active disease. The CDR3 coding sequence is TGTGCCAGCAGCTTACAGGAGCAGTTCTTC. It translates to CASSLQEQFF.